This TCR beta chain derives from a study of blood T cells in healthy people across ages (dated by TCRdb to 2013 to 2016). With regard to the full study: Template switching captured roughly one uniquely barcoded TCR beta cDNA molecule per two T cells in model experiments. To track age-related changes in TCR beta repertoire diversity, the study relied on deep sequencing normalized with unique cDNA molecular identifiers. Using the same blood draw, the study looked at two additional independent replicas of 1 million unique cDNA reads for two donors, one aged 18 to 30 and the other aged 80 or older. Four age groups were formed from the donors: young (average roughly 15 years), middle-aged (around 40), aged (roughly 59) and long-lived (about 80). Paper-wide results and their limitations: Because donor CMV infection status was unknown, age-related changes in expanded clonotypes were potentially confounded. Estimates of total diversity based on one million sequenced T cells were regarded as lower bounds and as underestimates. There was a strong correlation between observed TCR beta diversity and the percentage of naive T cells measured by flow cytometry. As age increased, observed TCR beta diversity per million T cells dropped in a roughly linear way, and a significant reduction was already evident by age 40. Since profiling was done on bulk unsorted PBMCs, naive and antigen-experienced compartments could not be conclusively compared. The long-lived group showed more naive CD4+ T cells, fewer expanded clones and increased TCR diversity than the aged group, suggesting age selection.

The receptor library was made with 5' RACE. Sequencing instrument: Illumina HiSeq 2500. A second PCR of about 6 to 12 cycles was run with a J-beta primer mix and a sample-barcoded 5' primer. A template-switch 5' adaptor carrying 12 random nucleotides introduced a unique molecular identifier onto each TCR beta cDNA molecule. Each sample yielded at least 2.5 million CDR3-containing paired-end reads. All of the RNA was converted into first-strand cDNA using the Mint cDNA synthesis kit, with a TRBC-specific oligonucleotide serving as the primer. After uracil-DNA glycosylase treatment, a first 18-cycle PCR used universal primers M1SS and BC2_uni_R on all cDNA. Per the original workflow: Normalization of each sample was performed by random selection of 1 million high-quality reads, each carrying a distinct molecular identifier. Instead of being binned into consensus sequences, reads that shared molecular identifiers were thrown out. MiTCR, run with a Q25 quality threshold and the strictest error-elimination algorithm, handled CDR3 identification, clonotype clustering and error correction. A nonparametric unseen species model with Euler transformation was used to estimate a lower bound on total TCR beta diversity. TCRdb ran its own pipeline on the public reads, namely fastp trimming at Q25 and MiXCR clone calling, and kept in-frame beta chains. Identical CDR3 protein sequences are pooled into one entry, listed with their most common genes and DNA. Clone size and V and J calls follow TCRdb, not the original study. The sample yields some 930,000 distinct CDR3 sequences; roughly 28% were counted once. About 10% of the sample is in the top ten clones.

The roughly 39 donors, aged about 6 to 100 years, were systemically healthy Caucasian individuals from Russia. Around 10 milliliters of peripheral blood were drawn from each donor into EDTA-treated Vacutainer tubes. Ficoll-Paque density-gradient centrifugation was used to isolate PBMCs, with at least 6 million obtained per sample. Total RNA, at least 6 micrograms per sample, was extracted from PBMCs with Trizol reagent. Naive CD45RAhigh/CD27high T cell percentages were measured by flow cytometry on a PBMC aliquot from every donor. V is clipped by 4 bases and J by 6 bases, and the sequence between their germline boundaries is 9 bases long. Reading from cysteine to phenylalanine, the CDR3 counts 12 amino acids. The DNA shown is the 36-base CDR3, in frame from base 1. The germline V gene specifies SNHLY as CDR1 and FYNNEI as CDR2. As for this clonotype: Its target antigen remains unknown. One base away there is no much larger clone; base qualities are not given.

The same sample was also used in a study of T cells of mothers and their children. That second publication adds: Nine systemically healthy Caucasian individuals, comprising three mothers and their six children, were included as donors. cDNA synthesis used all of the extracted RNA, with around 1.6 ug of RNA in each 15 ul reaction. In the second PCR, sample barcodes and 2-4 random nucleotides were introduced via the M1S primer. Over 9 million TCR beta CDR3 reads were obtained for each mother, and 2.5 million to 3 million reads were obtained for each child. TCR recombination output is similarly shaped by thymic selection in related and unrelated pairs, with a minor effect exerted by inherited differences. Normalized repertoire overlap was always found to be slightly, but never significantly, higher in related mother-child pairs than in unrelated mother-child pairs. With a sensitivity of 90 to 100 clones per million clonotypes, no persistent microchimeric T cell clones were detected. The study used deep NGS to compare TCR beta repertoires of mothers and children, seeking features distinguishing related mother-child pairs from unrelated individuals. Mothers averaged roughly 36 +/- 4 years of age and children averaged about 10 +/- 4 years. Libraries were sequenced on Illumina HiSeq 2000 with 100+100 nt paired-end reads after adapter ligation with NEBNext reagents. To prevent cross-contamination, the mother and child libraries were prepared one month apart and sequenced in separate runs. For each donor, between roughly 450,000 and 2,100,000 distinct TCR beta clonotypes were identified. Naive TCR beta clonotypes were estimated from low-frequency clonotypes matched to each donor's FACS-determined naive share, without sorting.

The source material was blood. The source is a woman in her thirties or forties in good health. The rearrangement combines TRBV2 with TRBJ1-1; TRBD1 might be the D gene, on 5 matching bases. The DNA is as follows: TGTGCCAGCAGTGTGGTGGGGCCTGAAGCTTTCTTT. This translates into CASSVVGPEAFF.